This entry concerns a single TCR beta chain. The target of this receptor is not known. No base quality information exists; no much larger clone differs at one position. The CDR3, from cysteine to phenylalanine, totals 16 residues. Only the CDR3 region is kept as DNA, spanning 48 bases read in frame from base 1. The germline V gene gives CDR1 as ENHRY and CDR2 as SYGVKD. V has 2 bases trimmed and J has 0 bases trimmed; junction bases matching no gene number 5. Interpreted using the paper, the time point label stands for: about 25 weeks on oral tofacitinib. Reading the label with the study, this specimen's treatment or condition is: oral pan-JAK inhibitor, 5-10 mg twice daily. Lesional scalp punch biopsies and peripheral blood were obtained from alopecia areata patients. PBMCs were isolated by density centrifugation and stained for CD3, CD4 and CD8, after which CD4+ and CD8+ T cells were sorted on a FACSAria.

The library was produced with the immunoSEQ multiplex PCR assay. RNA was extracted from all samples and reverse transcribed into cDNA, which served as template for TCR sequencing. SuperScript III was used for first-strand cDNA synthesis, primed with a 2:1 mix of oligo-dT and random hexamers. Amplification bias was assessed with a synthetic immune receptor repertoire, and residual bias was removed computationally. Processing in the source paper ran as follows. Raw reads were preprocessed to remove errors, and CDR3 was defined according to IMGT conventions as the region from the conserved cysteine to phenylalanine. To get clonality, Shannon entropy was normalized by log2 of the number of productive unique TCRs and the result was subtracted from 1. Whether each scalp clone was CD4 or CD8 was inferred by checking scalp TCRbeta sequences against the CD4 and CD8 repertoires from sorted blood. In its TCRdb copy, this immuneACCESS table keeps in-frame sequences only and misses some clones. Where compared with another copy, unresolved V genes explain less than half of these, and the others have no known cause. V, J and clone size reflect that table, while D and trimming were determined from the DNA. This sample lists about 120,000 clones; about three fifths were detected once. The ten largest clones add up to 12% of the sample.

The entry originates in a study of CD8+ T cells in alopecia areata (dated by TCRdb to the late 2010s). Looking at the study overall: The treated patients took part in an open-label pilot trial in which moderate-to-severe alopecia areata was treated with oral tofacitinib at 5 to 10 mg twice daily. Tofacitinib-treated patients had biopsies at baseline and at 4 and 24 weeks of treatment, with a later scalp biopsy in several patients. Scalp clonality was compared across normal scalp (n=4), patchy alopecia areata scalp (n=8), and alopecia totalis/universalis scalp (n=8). RNA came from the PAXgene miRNA kit for fixed scalp, the miRNeasy kit for PBMCs, and the RNeasy kit for mouse skin. On the human side, TCRbeta sequencing was run on scalp tissue and on sorted CD4+ and CD8+ peripheral blood T cells from healthy controls and from alopecia areata patients with either patchy or totalis/universalis disease. TCRbeta CDR3 regions were amplified by immunoSEQ multiplex PCR with 35 Vbeta forward and 13 Jbeta reverse primers. Tofacitinib was given for 6 to 18 months, followed by 6 months of follow-up off drug to assess delayed response and recurrence. The study used high-throughput TCRbeta sequencing to examine T cell clonal expansion in alopecia areata, in both the C3H/HeJ mouse model and human patients. The SALT score, which quantifies the percentage of affected scalp surface area, was used to measure disease severity in treated patients. On the study overall, not on this receptor specifically: The treated cohort was small, with a single nonresponder, so links between baseline CD8+ expansion and response need larger studies. Shared TCR sequences between patients were less evident than in mice, which may be partly attributable to HLA diversity in the patient population. Compared with normal scalp, lesional scalp had higher clonality and more expanded CD8+ clones, particularly in alopecia totalis/universalis, a pattern that suggests antigenic drive. During tofacitinib treatment, many expanded lesional clones stuck around in both scalp and blood, and this persistence may partly explain why relapse happens after treatment is stopped. With tofacitinib, both scalp clonality and the number of expanded CD8+ clones among the top 100 scalp clones went down significantly. Scalp TCR repertoire analysis is complicated because resident alphabeta T cells in normal human skin are also sequenced, whereas mouse skin is dominated by gammadelta T cells.

The receptor was isolated from a human donor with alopecia areata. Sample: CD8+ T cells sorted from blood, taken at week 24, from a patient treated with tofacitinib. The V gene is TRBV10-3 and the J gene is TRBJ1-1, with TRBD1 identical over 8 junction bases. At the DNA level, the sequence is TGTGCCATCAGTGAGGGGGCAGGGGGCATGAACACTGAAGCTTTCTTT. It translates to CAISEGAGGMNTEAFF.